This T cell receptor (beta chain) was found in a study of blood T cell repertoires in COVID-19. Study-wide context: Sites across the United States, Italy and Spain contributed samples from acute and convalescent COVID-19. From T cells, B-cell-depleted T cells, or PBMCs came the material, which was cDNA or gDNA.

CDR1 is SGHVS, CDR2 FQNEAQ, per germline. This CDR3 region has 16 residues. The V gene lost 6 bases and the J gene lost 2 bases, with 19 bases spanning the gap. Authors' processing steps: Scientists estimated how many nucleated cells there were by amplifying reference gene primers. The protocol was immunoSEQ multiplex PCR, while the TCRdb copy is restricted to in-frame clones and leaves out a portion. V, J and clone size reflect that table, while D and trimming were determined from the DNA. The data show under 200,000 clones, 76% seen once. V and J are TRBV7-8 and TRBJ1-2, with D possibly TRBD1 on 6 matching bases. The TCR comes from a woman at least 80 years old with acute or convalescent COVID-19. Specimen: peripheral blood. CDR3 loop: CASSPDSGQFNYGYTF. For the CDR3, the DNA is TGTGCCAGCAGTCCAGACTCCGGACAGTTCAACTATGGCTACACCTTC. The full variable domain, in which reference TRBV7-8 and TRBJ1-2 provide the parts outside the CDR3, is GAGVSQSPRYKVAKRGQDVALRCDPISGHVSLFWYQQALGQGPEFLTYFQNEAQLDKSGLPSDRFFAERPEGSVSTLKIQRTQQEDSAVYLCASSPDSGQFNYGYTFGSGTRLTVV.